Below are 10 T cell receptor beta chains sequenced from a single sample in a study of blood T cell repertoires in COVID-19. Profiled with immunoSEQ multiplex PCR; TCRdb holds only in-frame clones, not every one. The data contain about 130,000 clones, 65% to 90% of them singletons. Sequences were obtained from peripheral blood. The source is a man aged 80 or over with active or convalescent COVID-19.

The chain couples TRBV7-9 to TRBJ2-2, with no clear D. CDR1 and CDR2 from the germline V gene are SEHNR and FQNEAQ (reference sequence). Trimming cost V 2 bases and J 7 bases, with 8 bases left between them. The CDR3 sequence is 13 residues long. The chain's CDR3 is CASSLQEGGELFF. The CDR3 nucleotides are TGTGCCAGCAGCTTACAGGAAGGCGGGGAGCTGTTTTTT. The entire variable domain, with the rest obtained from reference TRBV7-9 and TRBJ2-2, is as follows: DTGVSQNPRHKITKRGQNVTFRCDPISEHNRLYWYRQTLGQGPEFLTYFQNEAQLEKSRLLSDRFSAERPKGSFSTLEIQRTEQGDSAMYLCASSLQEGGELFFGEGSRLTVL.

V and J are TRBV15 and TRBJ2-5; 9 nucleotides line up with TRBD1. After removal of 5 bases from V and 5 bases from J, the junction contained 9 bases not matched to a gene. The length of the CDR3 is 15 residues. Germline CDR1 LNHNV, CDR2 YYDKDF (reference sequence). The CDR3 DNA reads as TGTGCCACCAGCGGAACAGGGGGCTTGGGGGAGACCCAGTACTTC. Translated, it gives CATSGTGGLGETQYF.

The chain employs TRBV12-3 or TRBV12-4 and TRBJ2-6, with 7 nucleotides matching TRBD2. The junction had 0 bases not matched to a gene; V was cut back by 8 bases and J by 2 bases. The CDR3 totals 13 residues. CDR3 region: CASGRAGANVLTF. In DNA, the CDR3 is TGTGCCAGCGGGAGGGCTGGGGCCAACGTCCTGACTTTC.

This rearrangement joins TRBV28 to TRBJ1-2; D is perhaps TRBD1 (5 bases). Between the trimmed V and J ends, which lost 3 bases and 2 bases, there was a span of 10 bases. This CDR3 has 14 amino acids. Germline loops: CDR1 MDHEN, CDR2 SYDVKM. CDR3 in amino acids: CASSFIGANYGYTF. CDR3 sequence (DNA): TGTGCCAGCAGTTTTATAGGGGCGAACTATGGCTACACCTTC.

The rearrangement uses TRBV5-6 and TRBJ2-7, with D possibly matching TRBD1 (5 bases). CDR1 is SGHDT, CDR2 YYEEEE, per germline. The V end was cut by 3 bases, the J end by 4 bases, with 11 bases between. The CDR3 runs 13 residues. CDR3 in DNA: TGTGCCAGCAGCTCCGCTTCAGGGTACGAGCAGTACTTC. Translating it yields CASSSASGYEQYF.

The genes are TRBV2 and TRBJ2-3, with 9 nucleotides matching TRBD1. This CDR3 is built from 15 residues. After removal of 4 bases from V and 2 bases from J, the junction contained 4 bases not matched to a gene. CDR1 and CDR2 (germline): SNHLY, FYNNEI. CDR3: CASSVGTGPTDTQYF. The CDR3 nucleotides read TGTGCCAGCAGTGTAGGGACAGGGCCCACAGATACGCAGTATTTT.

The rearrangement joins TRBV6-6 to TRBJ1-5; D gene unclear. The CDR3 contains 15 residues. Trimming removed 2 bases from V and 0 bases from J, with 8 bases in between. The V gene's germline CDR1 is MNHNY and CDR2 SVGAGI (reference sequence). The CDR3 region is CASSYTRDSNQPQHF. CDR3 DNA sequence: TGTGCCAGCAGTTACACGCGAGATAGCAATCAGCCCCAGCATTTT.

The V call is TRBV9, the J call TRBJ2-3; 9 bases align to TRBD2. The CDR3 totals 15 residues. V shed 2 bases, J shed 3 bases, and the junction held 4 bases outside the gene matches. Germline lookup yields CDR1 SGDLS and CDR2 YYNGEE. Here the CDR3 DNA reads TGTGCCAGCAGCGTCTGGAGCGGGGGGACAGATACGCAGTATTTT. It yields the protein CASSVWSGGTDTQYF.

The V gene is TRBV7-2, the J gene TRBJ2-7; possibly TRBD2 for D (5 bases). V lost 1 base, J lost 6 bases, and 16 bases lay in between. The CDR3 has 15 residues. Germline CDR1 and CDR2: SGHTA and FQGNSA. The CDR3 nucleotides read TGTGCCAGCAGCTTAGATGTAGCGCGCGACGCCGAGCAGTACTTC. Encoded protein: CASSLDVARDAEQYF. Full variable domain (outside the CDR3, taken from reference TRBV7-2 and TRBJ2-7): GAGVSQSPSNKVTEKGKDVELRCDPISGHTALYWYRQSLGQGLEFLIYFQGNSAPDKSGLPSDRFSAERTGGSVSTLTIQRTQQEDSAVYLCASSLDVARDAEQYFGPGTRLTVT.

This clone was counted once. V is TRBV11-2 and J is TRBJ2-1, with 7 bases that match TRBD2. V gave up 4 bases and J gave up 4 bases; unmatched junction bases: 10. Germline V gives CDR1 SGHAT, CDR2 FQNNGV. The CDR3 has 16 residues. This chain's CDR3 is CASSSPGLTAYNEQFF. CDR3 DNA sequence: TGTGCCAGCAGCTCGCCGGGACTAACGGCTTACAATGAGCAGTTCTTC. The whole variable domain, filled in from reference TRBV11-2 and TRBJ2-1, reads EAGVAQSPRYKIIEKRQSVAFWCNPISGHATLYWYQQILGQGPKLLIQFQNNGVVDDSQLPKDRFSAERLKGVDSTLKIQPAKLEDSAVYLCASSSPGLTAYNEQFFGPGTRLTVL.